A selection of T cell receptor beta chains follows, all from one sample in a study of tumor and adjacent non-tumor tissue in lung cancer. TCRdb re-analysed the multiplex PCR reads in MiXCR, keeping a single row per CDR3 protein. The sample carries about 50,000 distinct CDR3 sequences, 60% to 80% recorded once. The sequencing input was distant non-tumor lung tissue. The receptor set was obtained from a woman in her sixties with non-small cell lung cancer. CDR3s include the opening cysteine and the closing phenylalanine or tryptophan. A D gene is named only where the DNA matches it firmly. Rows give clone size only sometimes, using once, few, many, or a class for an expanded clone.

V gene: TRBV11-3
J gene: TRBJ2-7
clone size: hyperexpanded
D gene: -
CDR3 DNA: TGTGCCAGCAGCTTAGATACGGGAACCTACGAGCAGTACTTC
CDR3 protein: CASSLDTGTYEQYF

V gene: TRBV20-1
J gene: TRBJ2-3
clone size: -
D gene: TRBD2
CDR3 DNA: TGCAGTGCTCTCCCGGGACTAGCGACCCGCACAGATACGCAGTATTTT
CDR3 protein: CSALPGLATRTDTQYF

V gene: TRBV4-3
J gene: TRBJ1-4
clone size: -
D gene: TRBD1
CDR3 DNA: TGCGCCAGCAGCCGAGAAAAAGGGGGACAGGTTAATGAAAAACTGTTTTTT
CDR3 protein: CASSREKGGQVNEKLFF

V gene: TRBV11-1
J gene: TRBJ2-1
clone size: few
D gene: TRBD2
CDR3 DNA: TGTGCTAGCAGCATAGACGGGGGGAGGGATGAGCAGTTCTTC
CDR3 protein: CASSIDGGRDEQFF

V gene: TRBV4-3
J gene: TRBJ2-2
clone size: -
D gene: TRBD1
CDR3 DNA: TGCACCATCAGCCAAGAGGAAGGGACAGCCTCTAACACAGGGGAGCTGTTTTTT
CDR3 protein: CTISQEEGTASNTGELFF

V gene: TRBV29-1
J gene: TRBJ1-2
clone size: -
D gene: -
CDR3 DNA: TGCAGCGTTGAGCTACTTGCCCGACAGTATAACTACGGCTACACCTTC
CDR3 protein: CSVELLARQYNYGYTF

V gene: TRBV30
J gene: TRBJ2-5
clone size: many
D gene: TRBD1
CDR3 DNA: TGTGCCTGGAGTATCCCGACAGGGGGGCAAGAGACCCAGTACTTC
CDR3 protein: CAWSIPTGGQETQYF

V gene: TRBV6-1
J gene: TRBJ2-3
clone size: -
D gene: TRBD2
CDR3 DNA: TGTACCAGCAGTGTACGGGGGGGCACAGATACGCAGTATTTT
CDR3 protein: CTSSVRGGTDTQYF

V gene: TRBV6-1
J gene: TRBJ1-2
clone size: -
D gene: -
CDR3 DNA: TGTGCCATCACCGTGGGGGGCGTCGGCTATGGCTACACCTTC
CDR3 protein: CAITVGGVGYGYTF

V gene: TRBV5-1
J gene: TRBJ2-5
clone size: -
D gene: -
CDR3 DNA: TGCGCCAGCAGCTTAGAGGGGAATGGGGATACCCAGTACTTC
CDR3 protein: CASSLEGNGDTQYF

V gene: TRBV6-2/TRBV6-3
J gene: TRBJ2-7
clone size: -
D gene: -
CDR3 DNA: TGTGTCAGCAGCCGCTCTGGACAGTCCTACGAGCAGTACTTC
CDR3 protein: CVSSRSGQSYEQYF

V gene: TRBV5-1
J gene: TRBJ1-6
clone size: many
D gene: -
CDR3 DNA: TGCGCCAGCAGCTTTGAGGGGTTCTCCTATAATTCACCCCTCCACTTT
CDR3 protein: CASSFEGFSYNSPLHF

V gene: TRBV7-8
J gene: TRBJ1-2
clone size: medium-sized
D gene: TRBD1
CDR3 DNA: TGTGCCAGCAGCTTAAACCCGGCAGGGGGTGGTGGCTACACCTTC
CDR3 protein: CASSLNPAGGGGYTF

V gene: TRBV12-3/TRBV12-4
J gene: TRBJ2-1
clone size: -
D gene: -
CDR3 DNA: TGTGCCAGCAAGCGGTATATCGGGTGGAATGAGCAGGTCTTC
CDR3 protein: CASKRYIGWNEQVF

V gene: TRBV6-1
J gene: TRBJ1-1
clone size: -
D gene: -
CDR3 DNA: TGTGCCAGCAGTGAGCATAGGGACGAGACTGAAGCTTTCTTT
CDR3 protein: CASSEHRDETEAFF

V gene: TRBV4-3
J gene: TRBJ2-3
clone size: -
D gene: -
CDR3 DNA: TGCGCCAGTAGCCCGAAAACGGGGATGGGAGCAACAGATACGCAGTATTTT
CDR3 protein: CASSPKTGMGATDTQYF

V gene: TRBV5-6
J gene: TRBJ2-3
clone size: once
D gene: -
CDR3 DNA: TGTGCCAGCAGCTCGGGTTCCCATAGCACAGATACGCATTATTTT
CDR3 protein: CASSSGSHSTDTHYF

V gene: TRBV4-3
J gene: TRBJ2-7
clone size: -
D gene: -
CDR3 DNA: TGCGCCAGTAGCCAACCCCCAGTGGCGGGCTTCTCCTACGAGCCGTACTTC
CDR3 protein: CASSQPPVAGFSYEPYF

V gene: TRBV11-2
J gene: TRBJ1-5
clone size: -
D gene: -
CDR3 DNA: TGTGCCAGCAGCTTTACCGGGCGTGAGCTCCAGCATTTT
CDR3 protein: CASSFTGRELQHF

V gene: TRBV12-3/TRBV12-4
J gene: TRBJ2-2
clone size: -
D gene: -
CDR3 DNA: TGTGCCAGTAGGGACGGGGGGACAAACACCGGGGAGCTGTTTTTT
CDR3 protein: CASRDGGTNTGELFF

V gene: TRBV11-2
J gene: TRBJ1-2
clone size: -
D gene: -
CDR3 DNA: TGTGTGAGCAGCTCAGGTTCGGGAGTCTACACCTTC
CDR3 protein: CVSSSGSGVYTF

V gene: TRBV12-3/TRBV12-4
J gene: TRBJ2-7
clone size: -
D gene: -
CDR3 DNA: TGTGTCAGCAGAATACGAGGGTACTCCTACGAGCAGTACTTC
CDR3 protein: CVSRIRGYSYEQYF

V gene: TRBV2
J gene: TRBJ1-5
clone size: few
D gene: -
CDR3 DNA: TGTGCCAGCACCGAATCCCCCAACGGTCAGCCCCAGCATTTT
CDR3 protein: CASTESPNGQPQHF

V gene: TRBV28
J gene: TRBJ2-7
clone size: many
D gene: -
CDR3 DNA: TGTGCCAGCAGTTTGAAATCCGGGACAAGCACCTACGAGCAGTACTTC
CDR3 protein: CASSLKSGTSTYEQYF

V gene: TRBV6-6
J gene: TRBJ2-7
clone size: -
D gene: -
CDR3 DNA: TGTGCCAGCAAATTAACAGGCGGCGCGCCCTACGAGCAGTACTTC
CDR3 protein: CASKLTGGAPYEQYF

V gene: TRBV28
J gene: TRBJ1-1
clone size: -
D gene: TRBD1
CDR3 DNA: TGTGCCAGCAGAAGTACAGGGGTTAGCATTGAAGCTTTCTTT
CDR3 protein: CASRSTGVSIEAFF

V gene: TRBV12-3/TRBV12-4
J gene: TRBJ2-4
clone size: -
D gene: -
CDR3 DNA: TGTGCCAGCAGTTTGCGGAGTGGTACCAAGAGCATTCAGTACTTC
CDR3 protein: CASSLRSGTKSIQYF

V gene: TRBV6-6
J gene: TRBJ2-5
clone size: -
D gene: -
CDR3 DNA: TGTACCAGCAACGCGGTACAAGAGACCCAGTACTTC
CDR3 protein: CTSNAVQETQYF

V gene: TRBV5-5
J gene: TRBJ2-2
clone size: many
D gene: -
CDR3 DNA: TGTGCCAGCAGCTCTAGCCTGATATCTAACACCGGGGAGCTGTTTTTT
CDR3 protein: CASSSSLISNTGELFF

V gene: TRBV4-3
J gene: TRBJ2-2
clone size: -
D gene: TRBD2
CDR3 DNA: TGCGTCAGCAGCCAAGACCGACAAGGGACCTGGACTAGGGCGGGGGAGCTGTTTTTT
CDR3 protein: CVSSQDRQGTWTRAGELFF

V gene: TRBV6-1
J gene: TRBJ1-6
clone size: many
D gene: -
CDR3 DNA: TGTGCCAGTACCGGGGAGGGAAATTCACCCCTCCACTTT
CDR3 protein: CASTGEGNSPLHF